Below are 30 T cell receptor beta chains sequenced from a single sample in a study of T cells in Graves' hyperthyroidism and ophthalmopathy. RNA transcripts yielded amplified TCR beta CDR3 regions. A first-round RT-PCR of the TCR CDR3 used the HTBI primer set. Each CDR3 protein gets one entry after TCRdb re-called the multiplex PCR reads with MiXCR. The table includes over 350,000 distinct CDR3 sequences, around a sixth detected once. The specimen sequenced was blood. All receptors derive from a man aged 18 to 29 with Graves' ophthalmopathy.

With regard to this clonotype: Germline is not matched at one junction end, which may reflect a read error. The chain uses TRBV7-9 and TRBJ2-1; D remains unclear. Germline loops: CDR1 SEHNR, CDR2 FQNEAQ (reference sequence). The CDR3 length is 12 residues. DNA of the CDR3: TGTGCCAGCAGCTCGGGTGACAATGGGCAGTTCTTC. As protein: CASSSGDNGQFF.

This clonotype has ten or more counts. The DNA for the CDR3 is TGCGCCAGCAGCTTGGCTATAGGCGTCTACGAGCAGTACTTC. Translated, it gives CASSLAIGVYEQYF. The chain links TRBV5-1 to TRBJ2-7, with D hard to call. CDR1 and CDR2 (germline): SGHRS, YFSETQ. Deletions cut 0 bases from V and 3 bases from J, with 10 bases between. CDR3 size: 14 residues.

This clonotype occurred a few times. V usage is TRBV27 and J usage is TRBJ2-1, with a possible D match to TRBD1 (6 bases). The CDR3 sequence is 13 residues long. In germline, CDR1 is MNHEY, CDR2 SMNVEV (reference sequence). V dropped 6 bases and J dropped 12 bases, with 18 bases sitting between them. CDR3 in DNA: TGTGCCAGCAGGACGAATGACAGGCCCTGGCAGTTCTTC. Amino acids: CASRTNDRPWQFF.

This clonotype was found many times. This sequence joins TRBV12-3 or TRBV12-4 and TRBJ1-2, with D tentatively TRBD1 (6 bases). The CDR3 has 14 residues. Trimming shortened V by 5 bases and J by 6 bases, and 16 bases separated the two germline ends. CDR3 sequence: CASSPEARGDGYTF. The DNA of the CDR3 is TGTGCCAGCAGTCCCGAGGCCAGGGGTGATGGCTACACCTTC.

The J gene is TRBJ1-6, the V gene TRBV9; 7 nucleotides align to TRBD1. Germline V lookup: CDR1 SGDLS, CDR2 YYNGEE. This CDR3 spans 12 amino acids. Losses at the gene ends were 4 bases for V and 9 bases for J; bases not matched to a gene: 1. DNA for the CDR3: TGTGCCAGCAGCCGACAGGGTTCACCCCTCCACTTT. It is translated as CASSRQGSPLHF.

In its sample, this clonotype was seen many times. This rearrangement joins TRBV3-1 to TRBJ1-6; D gene unclear. V lost 1 base to trimming and J lost 6 bases, with 10 bases between them. The CDR3 loop spans 15 amino acids. The germline CDR1 and CDR2 sequences are LGHDT and YNNKEL (reference sequence). CDR3 amino acids: CASSQGFATNSPLHF. The DNA of the CDR3 is TGTGCCAGCAGCCAAGGCTTTGCCACTAATTCACCCCTCCACTTT.

The rearrangement joins TRBV20-1 to TRBJ1-4; D may be TRBD1 (6 bases). The length of the CDR3 is 14 residues. The V gene's germline CDR1 is DFQATT and CDR2 SNEGSKA (reference sequence). Trimming cost V 8 bases and J 7 bases, with 20 bases left between them. The CDR3 nucleotides read TGCAGTCCTTTCAACAGGGAGCAAGGTGAAAAACTGTTTTTT. It yields the protein CSPFNREQGEKLFF.

V is TRBV24-1 and J is TRBJ1-6, with 7 bases that match TRBD1. This CDR3 has 16 amino acids. The J segment lost 5 bases and the V segment lost 0 bases, leaving 3 bases of the junction unmatched. Germline assignment: CDR1 KGHDR and CDR2 SFDVKD. The DNA of the CDR3 is TGTGCCACCAGTGATTTGCCCGGGACAGATAATTCACCCCTCCACTTT. Its protein is CATSDLPGTDNSPLHF.

Ten or more counts support this clonotype. The chain carries TRBV10-3 and TRBJ2-3; the D is unclear. V lost 9 bases and J lost 4, with 17 bases in between. The germline gives CDR1 ENHRY, CDR2 SYGVKD. This CDR3 spans 14 amino acids. The CDR3 sequence is CAISPLGGADTQYF. The CDR3 bases are TGTGCCATTTCACCCCTCGGTGGGGCAGATACGCAGTATTTT.

The rearrangement links TRBV6-1 to TRBJ1-1; perhaps TRBD1 as D (5 bases). Trimming cost V 4 bases and J 0 bases, with 9 bases left between them. The CDR3 has 14 residues. The V gene's germline CDR1 is MNHNS and CDR2 SASEGT. The CDR3 DNA is TGTGCCAGCAGTGTGGGGGGGGTGAACACTGAAGCTTTCTTT. Translating it yields CASSVGGVNTEAFF.

This clonotype was found a few times. J is TRBJ1-4 and V is TRBV5-5, with 9 bases aligning to TRBD1. Germline loops: CDR1 SGHKS, CDR2 YYEKEE (reference sequence). The CDR3 length is 14 residues. Unmatched junction bases numbered 4, after V lost 4 bases and J lost 6 bases. CDR3 residues: CASSEGQGYEKLFF. The CDR3 DNA reads as TGTGCCAGCAGCGAGGGACAGGGTTATGAAAAACTGTTTTTT.

Ten or more counts support this clonotype. The chain links TRBV20-1 to TRBJ2-3, with 7 bases identical to TRBD1. Unmatched junction bases numbered 14, after V lost 3 bases and J lost 8 bases. The CDR3 is 15 residues long. CDR1 is DFQATT and CDR2 is SNEGSKA in the germline V gene (reference sequence). In DNA form, the CDR3 reads TGCAGTGCTAGCCCCTCGGAAGGGGGCCGGGGTACGCAGTATTTT. It encodes CSASPSEGGRGTQYF.

The V call is TRBV2, the J call TRBJ1-2, with D perhaps TRBD1 (6 bases). The V gene lost 4 bases and the J gene lost 3 bases, with 12 bases spanning the gap. There are 14 residues in the CDR3. Germline lookup yields CDR1 SNHLY and CDR2 FYNNEI. DNA for the CDR3: TGTGCCAGCAGTGGAGAGAAGGGGGACTATGGCTACACCTTC. This gives the protein CASSGEKGDYGYTF.

This clonotype occurred many times. V and J are TRBV11-2 and TRBJ2-1; TRBD2 matches 8 bases. In germline, CDR1 is SGHAT, CDR2 FQNNGV. V was pared by 5 bases and J by 8 bases, with 2 bases of the junction left unmatched. The CDR3 length is 12 residues. The DNA of the CDR3 is TGTGCCAGCAGCACGGGGGGGCATGAGCAGTTCTTC. Its protein product is CASSTGGHEQFF.

In its sample, this clonotype was seen many times. The genes are TRBV6-5 and TRBJ2-2; the match to TRBD2 covers 7 bases. There are 15 residues in the CDR3. The germline gives CDR1 MNHEY, CDR2 SVGAGI. V was pared by 0 bases and J by 9 bases, with 7 bases of the junction left unmatched. CDR3 DNA sequence: TGTGCCAGCAGTTACTCCAATGGGGGGGTGCGGGAGCTGTTTTTT. This sequence encodes CASSYSNGGVRELFF.

This clonotype turned up a few times. The chain carries TRBV27 and TRBJ2-3; tentatively, D is TRBD1 or TRBD2 (5 bases each). Germline loops: CDR1 MNHEY, CDR2 SMNVEV (reference sequence). The CDR3 is made up of 13 amino acids. V gave up 4 bases and J gave up 6 bases, with 11 bases separating them. The CDR3 nucleotides are TGTGCCAGCAGTTCCGGGGCGAAGGATACGCAGTATTTT. Translating it yields CASSSGAKDTQYF.

As regards this clonotype: A much larger clone is a single base away; this may be a read error. The chain is built from TRBV5-6 and TRBJ1-1; D may be TRBD1 (6 bases). In germline, CDR1 is SGHDT, CDR2 YYEEEE. The CDR3 loop spans 14 amino acids. The CDR3, as DNA: TGTGCCAGCAGCGGGGGGGGCTGGAGCACTGAAGCTCTCTTT. As protein: CASSGGGWSTEALF.

At least ten counts were recorded for this clonotype. The chain couples TRBV12-3 or TRBV12-4 to TRBJ2-1, with D perhaps TRBD1 (6 bases). V was cut by 8 bases and J by 8 bases, with 22 bases left in between. The CDR3 covers 15 residues. CDR3 in amino acids: CASARLTGTPHEQFF. The CDR3, as DNA: TGTGCCAGCGCGAGACTTACAGGGACCCCACATGAGCAGTTCTTC.

There are many counts of this clonotype. The genes are TRBV12-3 or TRBV12-4 and TRBJ1-4; 10 bases map to TRBD1. The V and J ends lost 3 bases and 8 bases, in that order; junction bases with no gene match: 6. The CDR3 has 15 residues. In DNA form, the CDR3 reads TGTGCCAGCAGTTTCGGGACAGGGGATGACGAAAAACTGTTTTTT. The encoded protein is CASSFGTGDDEKLFF.

This clonotype was seen once. Since a much larger clone is just one base distant, this may be a read error. The chain carries TRBV3-1 and TRBJ1-2, with 7 bases aligning to TRBD1. There are 14 residues in the CDR3. Germline CDR1 and CDR2: LGHDT and YNNKEL (reference sequence). Germline trimming cut 3 bases from V and 6 bases from J; bases unmatched to any gene: 7. The CDR3: CASSHGTAPHGYTF. The CDR3, as DNA: TGTGCCAGCAGCCACGGGACAGCCCCCCATGGCTACACCTTC.

This clonotype has a count of ten or more. V is TRBV20-1 and J is TRBJ2-2, with D unresolved. The germline CDR1 and CDR2 sequences are DFQATT and SNEGSKA (reference sequence). V lost 5 bases and J lost 5, with 12 bases in between. This CDR3 comprises 13 residues. CDR3 bases: TGCAGTGCTCCCCGGAGTTCAACCGGGGAGCTGTTTTTT. Amino acid sequence: CSAPRSSTGELFF.

There are many counts of this clonotype. The chain employs TRBV3-1 and TRBJ2-5; 11 bases are a match to TRBD1. Germline values: CDR1 LGHDT, CDR2 YNNKEL (reference sequence). The CDR3 is 18 residues long. J lost 3 bases, V lost 3 bases, and 12 bases had no gene match. CDR3 DNA sequence: TGTGCCAGCAGCCACCCGTCTTGGACAGGGGGCTTGGAAGAGACCCAGTACTTC. Protein product: CASSHPSWTGGLEETQYF.

This clonotype has a count of ten or more. The chain employs TRBV13 and TRBJ2-3; tentatively, D is TRBD2 (6 bases). The V end was cut by 4 bases, the J end by 0 bases, with 20 bases between. This CDR3 has 18 amino acids. The germline CDR1 and CDR2 sequences are PRHDT and FYEKMQ (reference sequence). The CDR3 is CASSSKLSGLPSTDTQYF. Here the CDR3 DNA reads TGTGCCAGCAGCTCAAAACTAAGCGGGTTGCCTAGCACAGATACGCAGTATTTT.

This clonotype came up many times. The chain uses TRBV2 and TRBJ2-2; 13 positions agree with TRBD2. J gave up 6 bases and V 6 bases, and 7 bases lay outside the gene matches. Germline assignment: CDR1 SNHLY and CDR2 FYNNEI. This CDR3 comprises 16 residues. The CDR3 DNA follows: TGTGCCAGCAGACGGACTAGCGGGGGTTTCGCCGGGGAGCTGTTTTTT. Translated, it gives CASRRTSGGFAGELFF.

This clonotype was seen many times. This rearrangement joins TRBV7-8 to TRBJ2-3, with 9 positions matching TRBD2. From germline, CDR1 is SGHVS and CDR2 FQNEAQ. With 1 base clipped from V and 4 bases from J, the junction kept 6 bases outside the gene matches. The CDR3 is made up of 16 amino acids. The CDR3 nucleotides read TGTGCCAGCAGCTTAGGGGCGGGGGGGCCGGCAGATACGCAGTATTTT. Translating gives CASSLGAGGPADTQYF.

This clonotype was observed a handful of times. The rearrangement joins TRBV5-1 to TRBJ2-5, with 8 bases lining up with TRBD1. The CDR3 contains 17 residues. CDR1 SGHRS and CDR2 YFSETQ come from the germline V gene. Trimming at V came to 1 base and at J to 4 bases, leaving 12 bases not matched to a gene. CDR3 DNA sequence: TGCGCCAGCAGCTTGTTTTGGACAGGGCATAGTGGAGAGACCCAGTACTTC. This translates into CASSLFWTGHSGETQYF.

Only one count was recorded for this clonotype. This chain joins TRBV20-1 and TRBJ2-7; TRBD1 matches at 7 bases. Losses at the gene ends were 5 bases for V and 0 bases for J; bases not matched to a gene: 13. This CDR3 comprises 16 residues. The germline gives CDR1 DFQATT, CDR2 SNEGSKA (reference sequence). DNA for the CDR3: TGCAGTGCTCCACCCCTTGTACAGGGGAGCTCCTACGAGCAGTACTTC. The encoded protein is CSAPPLVQGSSYEQYF.

This clonotype was detected a few times. The rearrangement links TRBV5-1 to TRBJ2-1; D not certain. Trimming pared 0 bases from V and 7 bases from J, leaving 5 bases between. The CDR3 contains 12 residues. The germline V gene encodes CDR1 SGHRS and CDR2 YFSETQ. For the CDR3, the DNA is TGCGCCAGCAGCTTGGCACAGAATGAGCAGTTCTTC. The encoded protein is CASSLAQNEQFF.

V usage is TRBV5-8 and J usage is TRBJ1-1; D is ambiguous. V lost 5 bases and J lost 4, with 33 bases in between. Germline V lookup: CDR1 SGHTS, CDR2 YDEGEE. This CDR3 comprises 20 residues. The CDR3 DNA sequence: TGTGCCAGCAGTTCTAATTCCGGGCCAACCAAACCCGGTTCTAGCACTGAAGCTTTCTTT. It translates to CASSSNSGPTKPGSSTEAFF.

This clonotype was seen a few times. The chain uses TRBV4-1 and TRBJ1-1, with 8 positions matching TRBD1. Per germline, CDR1 MGHRA and CDR2 YSYEKL. CDR3 length: 16 amino acids. After removal of 4 bases from V and 8 bases from J, the junction contained 15 bases not matched to a gene. CDR3: CASSRAHRDRLSEAFF. The CDR3 region has the DNA TGCGCCAGCAGCCGAGCCCACCGGGACAGGCTTTCAGAAGCTTTCTTT.